What follows are 5 T cell receptor beta chains derived from one specimen sequenced in a study of blood T cell repertoires in COVID-19. Assay: immunoSEQ multiplex PCR; the TCRdb copy retains only in-frame clones and omits some. The sample shows under 250,000 clones, 84% of them seen only once. Sequences were obtained from peripheral blood. Receptors were obtained from a man aged 50 to 59 with active or convalescent COVID-19.

The rearrangement uses TRBV4-1 and TRBJ2-5, with D possibly being TRBD2 (6 bases). The V gene lost 1 base and the J gene lost 5 bases, with 14 bases spanning the gap. Germline CDR1 is MGHRA and CDR2 is YSYEKL. The CDR3 has 15 amino acids. CDR3 in amino acids: CASSQGSGVGETQYF. The DNA of the CDR3 is TGCGCCAGCAGCCAAGGATCGGGGGTCGGGGAGACCCAGTACTTC.

In its sample, this clone ranks as medium-sized. The chain employs TRBV12-3 or TRBV12-4 and TRBJ2-1; D gene ambiguous. The CDR3 spans 11 residues. Trimming took 5 bases from V and 7 from J, leaving 6 bases between them. CDR3 bases: TGTGCCAGCAGTCAGTGGAATGAGCAGTTCTTC. Translating gives CASSQWNEQFF.

V is TRBV3-1 (or the pseudogene TRBV3-2) and J is TRBJ1-3; maybe TRBD1 (6 bases). V lost 1 base to trimming and J lost 8 bases, with 12 bases between them. The CDR3 is 14 amino acids. Germline V gene lookup returns CDR1 LGHDT and CDR2 YNNKEL (reference sequence). Here the CDR3 reads CASSQVAGEDTIYF. CDR3 coding DNA: TGTGCCAGCAGCCAAGTGGCAGGGGAAGACACCATATATTTT.

This clone turned up a few times. The chain employs TRBV9 and TRBJ2-2, with 9 positions matching TRBD2. The ends lost 0 bases at V and 5 bases at J; junction bases unmatched: 8. The CDR3 length is 17 residues. Per germline, CDR1 SGDLS and CDR2 YYNGEE. The CDR3 coding sequence is TGTGCCAGCAGCGTAGGTTTAGGCGGGAGGGAAACCGGGGAGCTGTTTTTT. Translation gives CASSVGLGGRETGELFF. The whole variable domain, remainder taken from reference TRBV9 and TRBJ2-2, is DSGVTQTPKHLITATGQRVTLRCSPRSGDLSVYWYQQSLDQGLQFLIQYYNGEERAKGNILERFSAQQFPDLHSELNLSSLELGDSALYFCASSVGLGGRETGELFFGEGSRLTVL.

The chain couples TRBV19 to TRBJ1-1, with 7 bases identical to TRBD1. CDR3 size: 14 residues. CDR1 and CDR2 (germline): LNHDA, SQIVND (reference sequence). J lost 6 bases, V lost 3 bases, and 7 bases had no gene match. The CDR3 loop is CASSIGQAVAEAFF. Here the CDR3 DNA reads TGTGCCAGTAGTATTGGACAGGCGGTGGCTGAAGCTTTCTTT.